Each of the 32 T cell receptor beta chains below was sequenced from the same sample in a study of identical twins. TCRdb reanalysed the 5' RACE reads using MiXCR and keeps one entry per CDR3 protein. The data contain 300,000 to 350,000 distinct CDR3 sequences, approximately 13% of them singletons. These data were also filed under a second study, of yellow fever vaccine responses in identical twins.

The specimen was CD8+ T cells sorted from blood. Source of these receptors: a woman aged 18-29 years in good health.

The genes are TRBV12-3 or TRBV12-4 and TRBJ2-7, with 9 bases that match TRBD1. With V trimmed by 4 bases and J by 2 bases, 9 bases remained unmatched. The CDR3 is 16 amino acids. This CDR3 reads CASSSAGTGSPYEQYF. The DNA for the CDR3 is TGTGCCAGCAGTTCGGCCGGGACAGGGTCCCCCTACGAGCAGTACTTC.

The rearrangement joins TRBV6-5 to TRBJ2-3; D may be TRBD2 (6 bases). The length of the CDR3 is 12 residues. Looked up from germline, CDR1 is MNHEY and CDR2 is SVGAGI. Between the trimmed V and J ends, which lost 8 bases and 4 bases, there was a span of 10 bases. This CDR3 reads CASRSGPDTQYF. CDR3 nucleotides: TGTGCCAGCCGAAGCGGGCCAGATACGCAGTATTTT.

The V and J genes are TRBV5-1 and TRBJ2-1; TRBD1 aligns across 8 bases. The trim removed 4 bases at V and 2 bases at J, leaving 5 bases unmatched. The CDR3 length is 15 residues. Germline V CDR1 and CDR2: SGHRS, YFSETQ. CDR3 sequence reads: CASSADRGAYNEQFF. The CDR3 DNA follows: TGCGCCAGCAGCGCCGACAGGGGCGCCTACAATGAGCAGTTCTTC.

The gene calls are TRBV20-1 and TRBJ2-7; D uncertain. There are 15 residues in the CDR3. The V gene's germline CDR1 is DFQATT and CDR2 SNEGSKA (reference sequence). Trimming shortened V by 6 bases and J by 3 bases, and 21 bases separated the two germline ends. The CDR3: CSAKVVGPGIYEQYF. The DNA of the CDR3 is TGCAGTGCGAAAGTAGTCGGTCCGGGTATCTACGAGCAGTACTTC.

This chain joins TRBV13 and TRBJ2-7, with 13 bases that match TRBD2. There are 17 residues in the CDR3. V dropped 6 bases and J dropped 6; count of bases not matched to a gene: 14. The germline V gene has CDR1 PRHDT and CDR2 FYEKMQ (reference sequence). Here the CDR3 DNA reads TGTGCCAGCAGTACAACTAGCGGGGGGGGTCCTCGCTCCGAGCAGTACGTC. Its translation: CASSTTSGGGPRSEQYV.

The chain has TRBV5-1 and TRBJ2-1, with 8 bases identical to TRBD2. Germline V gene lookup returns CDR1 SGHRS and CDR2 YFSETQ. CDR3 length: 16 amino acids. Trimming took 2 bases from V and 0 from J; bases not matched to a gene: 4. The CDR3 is CASSLRRGGSYNEQFF. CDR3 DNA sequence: TGCGCCAGCAGCTTAAGACGGGGGGGCTCCTACAATGAGCAGTTCTTC.

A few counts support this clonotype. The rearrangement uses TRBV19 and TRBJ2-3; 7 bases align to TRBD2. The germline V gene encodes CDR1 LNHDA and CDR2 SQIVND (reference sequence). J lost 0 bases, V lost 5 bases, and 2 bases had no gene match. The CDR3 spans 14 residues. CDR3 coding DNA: TGTGCCAGTAGTTGGCGGGAGAGCACAGATACGCAGTATTTT. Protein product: CASSWRESTDTQYF. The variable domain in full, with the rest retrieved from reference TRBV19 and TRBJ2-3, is DGGITQSPKYLFRKEGQNVTLSCEQNLNHDAMYWYRQDPGQGLRLIYYSQIVNDFQKGDIAEGYSVSREKKESFPLTVTSAQKNPTAFYLCASSWRESTDTQYFGPGTRLTVL.

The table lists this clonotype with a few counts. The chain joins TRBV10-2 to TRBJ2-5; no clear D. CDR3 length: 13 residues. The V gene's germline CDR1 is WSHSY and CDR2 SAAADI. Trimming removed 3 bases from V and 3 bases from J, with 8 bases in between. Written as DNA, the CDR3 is TGCGCCAGCAGTGATCTGGTTAAAGAGACCCAGTACTTC. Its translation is CASSDLVKETQYF.

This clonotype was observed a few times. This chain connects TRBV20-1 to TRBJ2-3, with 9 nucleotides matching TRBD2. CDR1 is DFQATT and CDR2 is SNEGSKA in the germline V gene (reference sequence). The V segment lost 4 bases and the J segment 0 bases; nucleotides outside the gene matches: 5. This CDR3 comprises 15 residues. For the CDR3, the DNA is TGCAGTGCTAACCCTCTAGCGGGGAGCACAGATACGCAGTATTTT. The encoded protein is CSANPLAGSTDTQYF.

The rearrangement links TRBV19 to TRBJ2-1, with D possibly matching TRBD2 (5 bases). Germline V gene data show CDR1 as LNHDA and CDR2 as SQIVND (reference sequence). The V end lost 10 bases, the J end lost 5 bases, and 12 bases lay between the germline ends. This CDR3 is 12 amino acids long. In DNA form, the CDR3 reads TGTGCCACCACCACCGGGAACAATGAGCAGTTCTTC. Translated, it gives CATTTGNNEQFF.

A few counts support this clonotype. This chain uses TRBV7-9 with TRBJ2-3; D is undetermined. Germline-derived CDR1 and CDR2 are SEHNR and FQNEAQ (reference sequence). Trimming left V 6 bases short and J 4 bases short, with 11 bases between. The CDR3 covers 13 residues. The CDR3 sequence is CASSFAGSDTQYF. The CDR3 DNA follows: TGTGCCAGCAGTTTCGCCGGGTCAGATACGCAGTATTTT. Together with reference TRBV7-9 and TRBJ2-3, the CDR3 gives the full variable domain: DTGVSQNPRHKITKRGQNVTFRCDPISEHNRLYWYRQTLGQGPEFLTYFQNEAQLEKSRLLSDRFSAERPKGSFSTLEIQRTEQGDSAMYLCASSFAGSDTQYFGPGTRLTVL.

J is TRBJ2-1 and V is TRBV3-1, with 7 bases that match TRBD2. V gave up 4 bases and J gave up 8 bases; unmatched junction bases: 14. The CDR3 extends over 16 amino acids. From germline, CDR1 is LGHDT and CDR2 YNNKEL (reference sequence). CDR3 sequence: CASSPNGGMALDEQFF. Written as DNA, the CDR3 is TGTGCCAGCAGCCCTAACGGGGGGATGGCTTTGGATGAGCAGTTCTTC.

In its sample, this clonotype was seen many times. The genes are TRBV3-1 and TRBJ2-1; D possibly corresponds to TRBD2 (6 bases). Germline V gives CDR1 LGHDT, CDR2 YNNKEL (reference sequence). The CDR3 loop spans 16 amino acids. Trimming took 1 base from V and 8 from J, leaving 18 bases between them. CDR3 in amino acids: CASSQVFRESIDEQFF. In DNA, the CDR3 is TGTGCCAGCAGCCAAGTATTCCGGGAGAGTATCGATGAGCAGTTCTTC.

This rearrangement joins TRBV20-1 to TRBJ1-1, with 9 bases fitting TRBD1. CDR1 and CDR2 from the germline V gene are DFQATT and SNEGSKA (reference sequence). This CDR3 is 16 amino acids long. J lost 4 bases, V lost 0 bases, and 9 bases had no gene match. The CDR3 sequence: CSARDEGQGYSTEAFF. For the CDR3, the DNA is TGCAGTGCTAGAGATGAAGGACAGGGGTATAGCACTGAAGCTTTCTTT.

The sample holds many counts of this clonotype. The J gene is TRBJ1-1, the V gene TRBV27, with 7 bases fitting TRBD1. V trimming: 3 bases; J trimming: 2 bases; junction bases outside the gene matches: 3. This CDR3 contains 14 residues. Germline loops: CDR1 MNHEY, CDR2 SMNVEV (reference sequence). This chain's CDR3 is CASSLTGPNTEAFF. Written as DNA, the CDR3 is TGTGCCAGCAGTTTGACAGGGCCTAACACTGAAGCTTTCTTT.

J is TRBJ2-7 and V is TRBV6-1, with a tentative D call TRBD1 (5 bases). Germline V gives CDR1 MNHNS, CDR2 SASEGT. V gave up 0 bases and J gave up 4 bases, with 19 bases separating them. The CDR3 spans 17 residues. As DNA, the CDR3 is TGTGCCAGCAGTGAAGCGGGGCTCCCCCAGGGTGGGTACGAGCAGTACTTC. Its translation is CASSEAGLPQGGYEQYF.

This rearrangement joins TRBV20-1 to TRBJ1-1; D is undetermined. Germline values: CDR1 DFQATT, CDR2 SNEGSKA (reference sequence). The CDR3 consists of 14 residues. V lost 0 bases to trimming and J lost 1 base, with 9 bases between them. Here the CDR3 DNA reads TGCAGTGCTAGAGAACCTCACCAGAACACTGAAGCTTTCTTT. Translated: CSAREPHQNTEAFF.

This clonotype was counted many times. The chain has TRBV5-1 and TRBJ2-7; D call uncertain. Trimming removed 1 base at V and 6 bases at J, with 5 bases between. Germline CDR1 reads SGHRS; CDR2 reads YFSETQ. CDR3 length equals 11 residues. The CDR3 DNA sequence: TGCGCCAGCAGCTTGAGGAGCGAGCAGTACTTC. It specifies CASSLRSEQYF.

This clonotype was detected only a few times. The CDR3 coding sequence is TGTGCCAGCAGTTTAGATTCGGGGTCATCCACAGATACGCAGTATTTT. This gives the protein CASSLDSGSSTDTQYF. The chain carries TRBV27 and TRBJ2-3; D possibly corresponds to TRBD2 (5 bases). V was trimmed by 2 bases and J by 2 bases, leaving 14 bases between them. This CDR3 spans 16 amino acids. CDR1 and CDR2 (germline): MNHEY, SMNVEV (reference sequence).

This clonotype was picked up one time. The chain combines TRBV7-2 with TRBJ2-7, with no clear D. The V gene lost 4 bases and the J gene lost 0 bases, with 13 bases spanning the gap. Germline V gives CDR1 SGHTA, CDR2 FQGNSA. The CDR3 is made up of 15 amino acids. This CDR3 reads CASSSEPGVSYEQYV. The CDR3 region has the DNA TGTGCCAGCAGCTCCGAACCTGGGGTCTCCTACGAGCAGTACGTC.

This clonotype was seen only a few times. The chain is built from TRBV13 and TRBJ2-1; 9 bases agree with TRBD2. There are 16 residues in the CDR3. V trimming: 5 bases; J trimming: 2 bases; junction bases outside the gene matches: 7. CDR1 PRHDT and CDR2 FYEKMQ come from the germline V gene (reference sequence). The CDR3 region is CASSELAGFTYNEQFF. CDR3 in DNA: TGTGCCAGCAGCGAGCTAGCGGGATTTACCTACAATGAGCAGTTCTTC.

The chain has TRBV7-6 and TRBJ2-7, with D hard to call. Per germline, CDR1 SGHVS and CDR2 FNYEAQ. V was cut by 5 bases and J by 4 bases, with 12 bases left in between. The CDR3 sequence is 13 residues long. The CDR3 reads CASSAEMGYEQYF. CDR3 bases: TGTGCCAGCAGCGCCGAAATGGGTTACGAGCAGTACTTC.

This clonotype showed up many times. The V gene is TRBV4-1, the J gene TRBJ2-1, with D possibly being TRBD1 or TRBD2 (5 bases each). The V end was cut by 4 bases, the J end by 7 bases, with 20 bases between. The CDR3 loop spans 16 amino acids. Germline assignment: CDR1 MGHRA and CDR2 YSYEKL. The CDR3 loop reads CASSPTIFRAWNEQFF. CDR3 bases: TGCGCCAGCAGCCCGACTATTTTCAGGGCGTGGAATGAGCAGTTCTTC.

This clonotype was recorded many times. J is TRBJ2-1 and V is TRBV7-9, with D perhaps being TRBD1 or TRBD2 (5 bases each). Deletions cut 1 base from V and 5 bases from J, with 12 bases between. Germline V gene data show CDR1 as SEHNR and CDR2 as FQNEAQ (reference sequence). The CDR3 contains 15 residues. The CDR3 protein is CASSLVSRENNEQFF. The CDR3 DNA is TGTGCCAGCAGCTTAGTTTCCAGGGAGAACAATGAGCAGTTCTTC.

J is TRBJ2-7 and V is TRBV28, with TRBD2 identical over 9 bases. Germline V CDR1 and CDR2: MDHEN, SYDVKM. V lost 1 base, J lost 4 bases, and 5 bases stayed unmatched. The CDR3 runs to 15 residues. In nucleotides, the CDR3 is TGTGCCAGCAGTTTATCACAAGCGGGAGGTTACGAGCAGTACTTC. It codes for CASSLSQAGGYEQYF.

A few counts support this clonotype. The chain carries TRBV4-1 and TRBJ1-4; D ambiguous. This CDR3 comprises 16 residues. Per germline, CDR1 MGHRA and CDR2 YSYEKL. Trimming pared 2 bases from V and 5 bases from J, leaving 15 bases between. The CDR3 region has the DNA TGCGCCAGCAGCCAACCAAATACAGCTCTCAATGAAAAACTGTTTTTT. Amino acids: CASSQPNTALNEKLFF.

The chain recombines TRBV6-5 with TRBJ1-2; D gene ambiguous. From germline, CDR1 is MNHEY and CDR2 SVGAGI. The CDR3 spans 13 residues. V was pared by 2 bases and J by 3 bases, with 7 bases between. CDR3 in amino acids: CASSYVPHYGYTF. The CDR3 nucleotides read TGTGCCAGCAGTTACGTCCCCCACTATGGCTACACCTTC.

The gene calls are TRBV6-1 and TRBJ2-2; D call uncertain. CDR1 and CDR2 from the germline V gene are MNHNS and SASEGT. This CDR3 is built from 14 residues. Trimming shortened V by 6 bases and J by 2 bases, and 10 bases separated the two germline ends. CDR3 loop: CASSPPDNTGELFF. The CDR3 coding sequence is TGTGCCAGCAGCCCCCCCGATAACACCGGGGAGCTGTTTTTT.

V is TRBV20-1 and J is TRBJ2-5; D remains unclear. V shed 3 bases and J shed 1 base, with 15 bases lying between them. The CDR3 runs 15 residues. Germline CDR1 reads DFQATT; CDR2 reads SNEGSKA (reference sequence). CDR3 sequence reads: CSASRRQALQETQYF. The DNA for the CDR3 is TGCAGTGCTAGTAGGCGACAAGCCCTCCAAGAGACCCAGTACTTC.

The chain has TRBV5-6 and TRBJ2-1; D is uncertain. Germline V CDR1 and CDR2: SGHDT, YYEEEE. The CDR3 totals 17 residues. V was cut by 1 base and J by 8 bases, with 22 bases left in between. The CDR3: CASSLPQVGYSLHEQFF. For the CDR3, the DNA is TGTGCCAGCAGCTTGCCCCAGGTTGGTTACTCGCTCCATGAGCAGTTCTTC.

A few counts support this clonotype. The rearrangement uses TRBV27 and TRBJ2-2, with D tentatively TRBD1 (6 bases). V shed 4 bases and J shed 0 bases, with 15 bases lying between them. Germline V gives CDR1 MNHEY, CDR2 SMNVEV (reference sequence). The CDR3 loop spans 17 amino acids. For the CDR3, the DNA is TGTGCCAGCAGTTCGCGAGGGACATATGCGAACACCGGGGAGCTGTTTTTT. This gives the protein CASSSRGTYANTGELFF.

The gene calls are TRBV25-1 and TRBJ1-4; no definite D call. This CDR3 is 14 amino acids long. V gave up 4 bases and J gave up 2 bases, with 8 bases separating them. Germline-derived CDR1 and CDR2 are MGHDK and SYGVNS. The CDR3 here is CASSGTATNEKLFF. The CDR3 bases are TGTGCCAGCAGTGGTACAGCCACTAATGAAAAACTGTTTTTT.